This TCR beta chain was identified in a study of shared clonotypes between healthy human individuals. Study-wide results and caveats: The researchers took only blood, and tissue repertoires probably look different.

Data came from immunoSEQ multiplex PCR; TCRdb stores just in-frame clones and leaves some out. The table records approximately 470,000 clones, more than 75% of them present only once. The CDR3 consists of 15 residues. V shed 6 bases and J shed 4 bases, with 16 bases lying between them. Germline V gives CDR1 MDHEN, CDR2 SYDVKM. As regards this clone: The antigen is undetermined.

This TCR was sampled from a woman aged 40 to 49 in good health. Some clones in this sample may be carry-over from other donors' samples. Sequencing was performed on PBMCs. This chain links TRBV28 with TRBJ2-1; either TRBD1 or TRBD2 may fit D (5 bases each). The CDR3 region is CASRPLAGRYNEQFF. The CDR3 DNA sequence: TGTGCCAGCAGACCCCTGGCAGGGAGATACAATGAGCAGTTCTTC.